The text below deals with one TCR beta chain. These data come from a study of blood T cell repertoires in COVID-19. Sequencing was performed with immunoSEQ multiplex PCR; in TCRdb, only in-frame clones are kept and a portion is missing. The sample lists fewer than 350,000 clones; about nine tenths were seen once. Unmatched junction bases numbered 8, after V lost 0 bases and J lost 0 bases. Germline lookup yields CDR1 GTSNPN and CDR2 SVGIG (reference sequence). There are 17 residues in the CDR3. The source is a woman in her thirties or forties who had recovered from COVID-19. The rearrangement links TRBV30 to TRBJ1-5; TRBD1 matches at 7 bases. The sample consisted of PBMCs or T cells enriched from blood (not recorded which). The CDR3 DNA sequence: TGTGCCTGGAGTGTCAGGGGGGCGGATTATAGCAATCAGCCCCAGCATTTT. Residues: CAWSVRGADYSNQPQHF. The full variable domain, in which reference TRBV30 and TRBJ1-5 provide the parts outside the CDR3, is SQTIHQWPATLVQPVGSPLSLECTVEGTSNPNLYWYRQAAGRGLQLLFYSVGIGQISSEVPQNLSASRPQDRQFILSSKKLLLSDSGFYLCAWSVRGADYSNQPQHFGDGTRLSIL.